This entry lists 5 T cell receptor beta chains sequenced from one sample in a study of cytomegalovirus exposure and HLA in healthy donors. The PCR ran on 60 Vbeta and 13 Jbeta primers. Profiled with immunoSEQ multiplex PCR; TCRdb holds only in-frame clones, not every one. The data show over 200,000 clones, about three quarters seen once. Input material: PBMCs. These receptors all come from a woman aged 55-75 years in good health and CMV-seropositive.

V is TRBV18 and J is TRBJ2-1; D call uncertain. From germline, CDR1 is KGHSH and CDR2 LQKENI. The CDR3 runs 11 residues. The V end lost 3 bases, the J end lost 8 bases, and 5 bases lay between the germline ends. The DNA for the CDR3 is TGTGCCAGCTCACCGGGCCATGAGCAGTTCTTC. It translates to CASSPGHEQFF.

The J gene is TRBJ1-4, the V gene TRBV2; 9 nucleotides match TRBD1. Germline loops: CDR1 SNHLY, CDR2 FYNNEI. V dropped 4 bases and J dropped 8; count of bases not matched to a gene: 14. The CDR3 loop spans 17 amino acids. CDR3 sequence: CASSGEGQGRGNEKLFF. The CDR3 DNA reads TGTGCCAGCAGTGGGGAGGGACAGGGACGTGGCAACGAAAAACTGTTTTTT.

Only a few counts were recorded for this clone. The V and J genes are TRBV29-1 and TRBJ2-3; a possible D gene is TRBD1 (6 bases). Trimming left V 7 bases short and J 6 bases short, with 11 bases between. CDR1 is SQVTM and CDR2 is ANQGSEA in the germline V gene. This CDR3 has 11 amino acids. Here the CDR3 reads CSGTVGDTQYF. The CDR3 DNA sequence: TGCAGCGGGACAGTTGGGGATACGCAGTATTTT.

The chain links TRBV4-3 to TRBJ1-2; D unclear. The germline CDR1 and CDR2 sequences are LGHNA and YSLEER. V lost 1 base and J lost 8, with 17 bases in between. The CDR3 is 15 amino acids. The CDR3: CASSQVHFGAGGYTF. The CDR3 DNA sequence: TGCGCCAGCAGCCAAGTACATTTTGGCGCGGGGGGCTACACCTTC.

V is TRBV19 and J is TRBJ2-1, with 8 bases fitting TRBD2. Trimming removed 3 bases from V and 3 bases from J; junction bases left unmatched: 4. Germline assignment: CDR1 LNHDA and CDR2 SQIVND (reference sequence). The CDR3 extends over 15 amino acids. CDR3 amino acids: CASSILTSDYNEQFF. CDR3 DNA sequence: TGTGCCAGTAGTATCTTGACTAGCGACTACAATGAGCAGTTCTTC.